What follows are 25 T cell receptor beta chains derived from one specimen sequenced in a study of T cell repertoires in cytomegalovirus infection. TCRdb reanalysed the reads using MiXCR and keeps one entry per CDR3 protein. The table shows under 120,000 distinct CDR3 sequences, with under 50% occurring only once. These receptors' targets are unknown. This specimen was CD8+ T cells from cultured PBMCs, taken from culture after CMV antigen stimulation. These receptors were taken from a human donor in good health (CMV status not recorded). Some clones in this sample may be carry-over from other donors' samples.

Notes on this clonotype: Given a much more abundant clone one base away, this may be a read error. This CDR3 reads CASRKDSQNEQFF. Here the CDR3 DNA reads TGTGCCAGCAGGAAGGACAGCCAGAATGAGCAGTTCTTC. The rearrangement links TRBV5-4 to TRBJ2-1; D might be TRBD1 (6 bases). CDR1 is SGHNT and CDR2 is YYREEE in the germline V gene (reference sequence). The CDR3 covers 13 residues. The V gene lost 5 bases and the J gene lost 7 bases, with 13 bases spanning the gap.

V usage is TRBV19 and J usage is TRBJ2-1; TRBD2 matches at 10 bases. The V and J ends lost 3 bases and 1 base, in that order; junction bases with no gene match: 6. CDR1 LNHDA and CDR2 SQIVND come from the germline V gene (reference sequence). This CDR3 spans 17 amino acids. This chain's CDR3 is CASSIGSGGPSYNEQFF. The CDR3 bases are TGTGCCAGTAGTATTGGTAGCGGGGGGCCTTCCTACAATGAGCAGTTCTTC.

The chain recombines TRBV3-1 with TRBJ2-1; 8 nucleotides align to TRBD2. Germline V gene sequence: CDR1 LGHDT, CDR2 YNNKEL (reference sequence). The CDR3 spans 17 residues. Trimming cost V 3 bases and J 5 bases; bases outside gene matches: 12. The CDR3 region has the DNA TGTGCCAGCAGCCAGGATAGCGGGGTCGGTTGGGACAATGAGCAGTTCTTC. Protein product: CASSQDSGVGWDNEQFF.

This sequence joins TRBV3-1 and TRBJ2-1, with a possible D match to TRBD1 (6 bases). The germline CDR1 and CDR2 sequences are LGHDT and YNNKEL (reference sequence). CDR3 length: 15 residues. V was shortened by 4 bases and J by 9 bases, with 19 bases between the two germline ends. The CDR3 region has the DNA TGTGCCAGCAGCCCCCCTAGGACAGTTCGAGCTGAGCAGTTCTTC. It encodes CASSPPRTVRAEQFF.

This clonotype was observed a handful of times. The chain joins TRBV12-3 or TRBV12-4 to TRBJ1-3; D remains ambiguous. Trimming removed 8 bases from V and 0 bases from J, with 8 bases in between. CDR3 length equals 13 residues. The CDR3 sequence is CASSYISGNTIYF. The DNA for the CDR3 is TGTGCCAGCTCCTATATCTCTGGAAACACCATATATTTT.

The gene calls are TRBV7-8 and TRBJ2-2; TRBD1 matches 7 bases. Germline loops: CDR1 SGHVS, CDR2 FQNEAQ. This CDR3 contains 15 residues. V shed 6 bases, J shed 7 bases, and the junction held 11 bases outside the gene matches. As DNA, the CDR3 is TGTGCCAGCAGTTTGAACGTACAGGGGATCGGGGAGCTGTTTTTT. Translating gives CASSLNVQGIGELFF.

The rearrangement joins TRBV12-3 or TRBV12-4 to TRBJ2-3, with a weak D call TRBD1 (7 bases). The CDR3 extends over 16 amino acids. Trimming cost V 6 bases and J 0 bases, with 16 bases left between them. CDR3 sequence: CASSPGGTASTDTQYF. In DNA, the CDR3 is TGTGCCAGCAGCCCAGGGGGGACAGCAAGCACAGATACGCAGTATTTT.

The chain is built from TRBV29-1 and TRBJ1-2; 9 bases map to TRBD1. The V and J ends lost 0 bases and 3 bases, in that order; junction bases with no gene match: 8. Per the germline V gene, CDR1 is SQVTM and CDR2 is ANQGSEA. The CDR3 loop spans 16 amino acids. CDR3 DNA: TGCAGCGTTGAAGATTGGGGACAGGGTTCGGACTATGGCTACACCTTC. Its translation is CSVEDWGQGSDYGYTF. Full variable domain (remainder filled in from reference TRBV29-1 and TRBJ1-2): SAVISQKPSRDICQRGTSLTIQCQVDSQVTMMFWYRQQPGQSLTLIATANQGSEATYESGFVIDKFPISRPNLTFSTLTVSNMSPEDSSIYLCSVEDWGQGSDYGYTFGSGTRLTVV.

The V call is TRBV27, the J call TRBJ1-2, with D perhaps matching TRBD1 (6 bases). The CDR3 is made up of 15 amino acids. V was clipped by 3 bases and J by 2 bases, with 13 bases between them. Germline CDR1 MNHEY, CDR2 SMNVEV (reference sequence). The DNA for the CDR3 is TGTGCCAGCAGTTTGGGAGGACAGCAGAACTATGGCTACACCTTC. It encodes CASSLGGQQNYGYTF.

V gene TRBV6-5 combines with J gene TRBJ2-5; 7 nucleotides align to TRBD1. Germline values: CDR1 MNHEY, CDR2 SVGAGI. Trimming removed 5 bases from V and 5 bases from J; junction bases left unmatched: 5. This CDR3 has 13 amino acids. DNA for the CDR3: TGTGCCAGCAGTCTACAGGGGTTGGAGACCCAGTACTTC. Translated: CASSLQGLETQYF.

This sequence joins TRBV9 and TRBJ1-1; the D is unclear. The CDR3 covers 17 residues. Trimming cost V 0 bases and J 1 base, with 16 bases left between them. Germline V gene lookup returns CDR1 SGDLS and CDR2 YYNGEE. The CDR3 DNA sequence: TGTGCCAGCAGCGTAGCCCTGGGAGGTGGGTCGAACACTGAAGCTTTCTTT. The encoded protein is CASSVALGGGSNTEAFF.

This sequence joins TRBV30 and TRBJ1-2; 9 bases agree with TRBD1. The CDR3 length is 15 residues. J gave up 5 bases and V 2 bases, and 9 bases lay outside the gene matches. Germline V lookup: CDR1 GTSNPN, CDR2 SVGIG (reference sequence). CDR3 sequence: CAWSPPDRGSYGYTF. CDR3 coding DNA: TGTGCCTGGAGTCCGCCGGACAGGGGATCTTATGGCTACACCTTC.

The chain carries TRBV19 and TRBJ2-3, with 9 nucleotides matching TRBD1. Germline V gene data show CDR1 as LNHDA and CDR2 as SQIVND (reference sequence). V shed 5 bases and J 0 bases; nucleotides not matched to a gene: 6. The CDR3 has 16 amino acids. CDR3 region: CASSVPDRGSTDTQYF. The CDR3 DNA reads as TGTGCCAGTAGTGTTCCCGACAGGGGGAGCACAGATACGCAGTATTTT. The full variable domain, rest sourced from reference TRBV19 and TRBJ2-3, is DGGITQSPKYLFRKEGQNVTLSCEQNLNHDAMYWYRQDPGQGLRLIYYSQIVNDFQKGDIAEGYSVSREKKESFPLTVTSAQKNPTAFYLCASSVPDRGSTDTQYFGPGTRLTVL.

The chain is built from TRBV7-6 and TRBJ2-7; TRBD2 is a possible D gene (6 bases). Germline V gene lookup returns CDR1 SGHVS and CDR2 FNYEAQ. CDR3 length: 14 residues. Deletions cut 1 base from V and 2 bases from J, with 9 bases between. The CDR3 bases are TGTGCCAGCAGCTTAGGCGGGGCCACCTACGAGCAGTACTTC. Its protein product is CASSLGGATYEQYF.

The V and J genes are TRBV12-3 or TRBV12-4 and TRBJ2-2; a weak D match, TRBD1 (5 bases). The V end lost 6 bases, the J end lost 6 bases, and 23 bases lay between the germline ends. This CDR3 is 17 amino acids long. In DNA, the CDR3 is TGTGCCAGCAGGGCCCTTCTCGAAGCCAAAGGGGCCGGGGAGCTGTTTTTT. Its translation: CASRALLEAKGAGELFF.

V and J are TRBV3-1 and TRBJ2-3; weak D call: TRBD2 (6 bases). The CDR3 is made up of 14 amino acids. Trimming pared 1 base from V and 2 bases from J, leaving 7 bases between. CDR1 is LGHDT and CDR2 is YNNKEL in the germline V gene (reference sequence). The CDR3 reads CASSQVLATDTQYF. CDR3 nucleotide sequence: TGTGCCAGCAGCCAAGTACTAGCCACAGATACGCAGTATTTT.

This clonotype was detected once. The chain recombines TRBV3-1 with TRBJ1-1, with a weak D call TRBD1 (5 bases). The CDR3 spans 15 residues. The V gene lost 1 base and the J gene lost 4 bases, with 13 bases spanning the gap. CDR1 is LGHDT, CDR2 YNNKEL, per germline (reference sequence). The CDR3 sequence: CASSQGVGQSTEAFF. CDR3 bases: TGTGCCAGCAGCCAAGGCGTGGGGCAGAGCACTGAAGCTTTCTTT.

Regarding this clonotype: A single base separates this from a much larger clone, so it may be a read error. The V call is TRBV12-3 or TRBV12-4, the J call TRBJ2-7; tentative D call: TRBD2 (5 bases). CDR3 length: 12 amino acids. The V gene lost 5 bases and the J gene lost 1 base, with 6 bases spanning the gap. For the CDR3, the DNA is TGTGCCAGCAGTCGGGGTTCCTACGAGCAGTACTTC. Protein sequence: CASSRGSYEQYF.

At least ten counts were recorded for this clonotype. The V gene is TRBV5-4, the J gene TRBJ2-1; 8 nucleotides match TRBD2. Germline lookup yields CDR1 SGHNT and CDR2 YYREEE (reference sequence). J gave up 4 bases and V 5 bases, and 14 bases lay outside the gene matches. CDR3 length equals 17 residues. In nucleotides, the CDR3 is TGTGCCAGCAGTCGCCCGTTCCGGGGGGGATCATACAATGAGCAGTTCTTC. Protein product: CASSRPFRGGSYNEQFF.

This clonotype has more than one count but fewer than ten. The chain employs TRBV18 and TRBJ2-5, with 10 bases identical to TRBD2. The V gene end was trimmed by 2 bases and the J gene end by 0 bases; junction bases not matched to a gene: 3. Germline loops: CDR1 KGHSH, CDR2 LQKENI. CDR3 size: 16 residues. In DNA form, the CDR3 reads TGTGCCAGCTCACCATCCCTAGCGGGGGACCAAGAGACCCAGTACTTC. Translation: CASSPSLAGDQETQYF.

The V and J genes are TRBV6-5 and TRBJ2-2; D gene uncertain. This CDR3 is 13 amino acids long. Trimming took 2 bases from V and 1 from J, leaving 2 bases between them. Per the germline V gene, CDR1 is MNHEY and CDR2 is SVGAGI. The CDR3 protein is CASSYENTGELFF. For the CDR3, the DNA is TGTGCCAGCAGTTACGAGAACACCGGGGAGCTGTTTTTT.

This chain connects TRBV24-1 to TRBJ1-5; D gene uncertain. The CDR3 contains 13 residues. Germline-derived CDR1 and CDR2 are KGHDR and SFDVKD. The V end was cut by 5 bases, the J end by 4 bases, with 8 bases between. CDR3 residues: CATSGAINQPQHF. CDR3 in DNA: TGTGCCACCAGTGGGGCGATTAATCAGCCCCAGCATTTT.

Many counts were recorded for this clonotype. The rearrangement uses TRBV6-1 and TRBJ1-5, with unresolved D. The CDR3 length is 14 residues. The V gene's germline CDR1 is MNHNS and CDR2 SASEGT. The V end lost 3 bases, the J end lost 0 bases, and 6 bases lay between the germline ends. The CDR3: CASSDSNSNQPQHF. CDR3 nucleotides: TGTGCCAGCAGTGATTCCAATAGCAATCAGCCCCAGCATTTT.

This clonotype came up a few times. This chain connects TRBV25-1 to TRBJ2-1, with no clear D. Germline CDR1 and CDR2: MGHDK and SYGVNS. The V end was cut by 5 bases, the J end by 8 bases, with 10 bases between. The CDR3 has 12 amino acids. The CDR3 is CASSLVSHEQFF. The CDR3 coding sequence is TGTGCCAGCAGTCTGGTGAGCCATGAGCAGTTCTTC.

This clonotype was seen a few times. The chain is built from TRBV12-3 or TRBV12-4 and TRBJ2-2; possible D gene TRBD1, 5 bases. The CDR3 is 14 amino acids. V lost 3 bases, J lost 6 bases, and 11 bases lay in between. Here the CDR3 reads CASSFGAAAGELFF. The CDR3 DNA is TGTGCCAGCAGTTTTGGGGCAGCAGCCGGGGAGCTGTTTTTT.